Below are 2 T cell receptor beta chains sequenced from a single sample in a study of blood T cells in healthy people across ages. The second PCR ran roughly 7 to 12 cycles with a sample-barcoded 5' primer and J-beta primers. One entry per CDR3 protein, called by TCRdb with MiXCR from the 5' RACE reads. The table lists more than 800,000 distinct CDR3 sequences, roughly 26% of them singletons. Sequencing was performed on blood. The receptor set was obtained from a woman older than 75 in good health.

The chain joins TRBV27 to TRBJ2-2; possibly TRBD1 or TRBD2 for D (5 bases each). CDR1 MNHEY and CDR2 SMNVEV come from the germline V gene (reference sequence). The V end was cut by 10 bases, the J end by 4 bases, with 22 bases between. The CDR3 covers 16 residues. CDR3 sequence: CAIPPPKGTGTGELFF. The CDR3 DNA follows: TGTGCCATTCCCCCCCCAAAGGGGACGGGCACCGGGGAGCTGTTTTTT.

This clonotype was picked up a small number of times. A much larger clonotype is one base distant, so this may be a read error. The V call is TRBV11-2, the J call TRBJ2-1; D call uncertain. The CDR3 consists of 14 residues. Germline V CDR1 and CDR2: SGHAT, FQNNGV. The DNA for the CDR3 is TGTGCCGGCAGCTTAGATTCCATTTACAATGAGCAGTTCTTC. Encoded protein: CAGSLDSIYNEQFF. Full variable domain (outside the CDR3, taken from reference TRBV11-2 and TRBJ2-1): EAGVAQSPRYKIIEKRQSVAFWCNPISGHATLYWYQQILGQGPKLLIQFQNNGVVDDSQLPKDRFSAERLKGVDSTLKIQPAKLEDSAVYLCAGSLDSIYNEQFFGPGTRLTVL.